A selection of T cell receptor beta chains follows, all from one sample in a study of T cell responses to AZD1222 COVID-19 vaccine. Method: immunoSEQ multiplex PCR; TCRdb's copy keeps in-frame clones and lacks some. The sample carries roughly 200,000 clones, 70% to 90% recorded once. The sample was peripheral blood, taken on day 0 of AZD1222 vaccination. The receptors shown here come from an adult in good health. CDR3s include the opening cysteine and the closing phenylalanine or tryptophan. The order of the fields is D gene, V gene, J gene, clone size, CDR3 DNA, CDR3 protein. D genes are given only for firm matches. Clone size, where shown, is once, few, many, or a class for clones that have expanded.

.	TRBV19	TRBJ1-5	.	TGTGCCAGTAGTTTTCGACAGGTCAATCAGCCCCAGCATTTT	CASSFRQVNQPQHF
.	TRBV28	TRBJ1-4	.	TGTGCCAGCGTGGGGGCACCCAGTAATGAAAAACTGTTTTTT	CASVGAPSNEKLFF
TRBD1	TRBV10-1	TRBJ2-2	.	TGCGCCAGCAGTAAAAACAGGGGCGAGGCCGGGGAGCTGTTTTTT	CASSKNRGEAGELFF
.	TRBV27	TRBJ2-1	.	TGTGCCAGCAGTTTGTCGGGAAGGGCCTACAATGAGCAGTTCTTC	CASSLSGRAYNEQFF
.	TRBV29-1	TRBJ1-2	once	TGCAGCGGCTTGACAACGAATGGCTACACCTTC	CSGLTTNGYTF
.	TRBV11-2	TRBJ1-1	.	TGTGCCAGCAGCTTAGTTGCTGGACAGCTCAACACTGAAGCTTTCTTT	CASSLVAGQLNTEAFF
.	TRBV5-6	TRBJ1-3	few	TGTGCCAGCAGCTTGGGATCAAACACCATATATTTT	CASSLGSNTIYF
.	TRBV5-1	TRBJ1-2	.	TGCGCCAGCAGCTCCCAGGGAATCCCTAACTATGGCTACACCTTC	CASSSQGIPNYGYTF
.	TRBV9	TRBJ2-7	.	TGTGCCAGCAGCTCACGAGGGATGCGGGAGCAGTACTTC	CASSSRGMREQYF
TRBD2	TRBV7-3	TRBJ2-1	.	TGTGCCAGCAGCCCCGAGGGGGGACTAGCGGACTACAGCTCCTACAATGAGCAGTTCTTC	CASSPEGGLADYSSYNEQFF
TRBD2	TRBV10-3	TRBJ2-5	.	TGTGCCACCACCCCCGGCGGGGGGATTCAAGAGACCCAGTACTTC	CATTPGGGIQETQYF
TRBD1	TRBV2	TRBJ2-2	once	TGTGCCAGCGTCCCGACAGGGCTCCACGGGGAGCTGTTTTTT	CASVPTGLHGELFF
.	TRBV11-2	TRBJ1-1	.	TGTGCCAGCAGCTTCCAGGGTGGCACTGAAGCTTTCTTT	CASSFQGGTEAFF
.	TRBV12-3/TRBV12-4	TRBJ2-7	.	TGTGCCAGCAGTGTCCCCAGCGCCTACGAGCAGTACTTC	CASSVPSAYEQYF
TRBD1	TRBV14	TRBJ1-4	.	TGTGCCAGCAGCCAAGCGGGACAGGGGTGGAATGAAAAACTGTTTTTT	CASSQAGQGWNEKLFF
.	TRBV6-5	TRBJ2-1	.	TGTGCCAGCAGCCAGGGTCAGGGTGAAGGTGAGCAGTTCTTC	CASSQGQGEGEQFF
.	TRBV5-4	TRBJ1-1	.	TGTGCCAGCAGCTTGGGGGGTGAAGCTTTCTTT	CASSLGGEAFF
.	TRBV24-1	TRBJ1-6	.	TGTGCCACCAGTCAGGGGTCCTATAATTCACCCCTCCACTTT	CATSQGSYNSPLHF
TRBD1	TRBV13	TRBJ1-1	once	TGTGCCAGCATCAAAAGGGGGCTCGAGGCATACGTGAACACTGAAGCTTTCTTT	CASIKRGLEAYVNTEAFF
.	TRBV4-1	TRBJ1-4	.	TGCGCCAGCAGCCAACACCCGCACCGGGAGAATGAAAAACTGTTTTTT	CASSQHPHRENEKLFF
TRBD2	TRBV5-1	TRBJ2-7	.	TGCGCCAGCAGCTTGGAGCTAGCGGGGGCCCTCTATGAGCAGTACTTC	CASSLELAGALYEQYF
TRBD2	TRBV3-1/TRBV3-2	TRBJ2-1	.	TGTGCCAGCAGCCAGACGCTAGCGGGGTTCCCTCTTTTTTTAGAGCAGTTCTTC	CASSQTLAGFPLFLEQFF
.	TRBV5-1	TRBJ1-2	.	TGCGCCAGCAGCGAAGCTGGGGGGCCTGTCTATGGCTACACCTTC	CASSEAGGPVYGYTF
.	TRBV7-8	TRBJ1-6	.	TGTGCCAGCAGCTTAGCGTTTGAGGGTTCGACTTCACCCCTCCACTTT	CASSLAFEGSTSPLHF
.	TRBV19	TRBJ2-7	.	TGTGCCAGTACCCCCGGGGGGCGAAGGTACGAGCAGTACTTC	CASTPGGRRYEQYF
TRBD2	TRBV7-7	TRBJ2-1	.	TGTGCCAGCAGCTTAGGCTTTGGGACTAGCGGCTCCTACAATGAGCAGTTCTTC	CASSLGFGTSGSYNEQFF
.	TRBV5-4	TRBJ2-7	.	TGTGCCAGCAGCTTGTCAGGGGTTGGGGAGCAGTACTTC	CASSLSGVGEQYF
.	TRBV4-2	TRBJ1-6	.	TGTGCCAGTGGTTTTCCCCTCCACTTT	CASGFPLHF
TRBD2	TRBV29-1	TRBJ2-1	.	TGCAGCGCTCAGCGGGGGGTCGGGAATGAGCAGTTCTTC	CSAQRGVGNEQFF
TRBD2	TRBV28	TRBJ2-1	.	TGTGCCAGCAGTCCCCCTCGACTAGCGGGGCACAATGAGCAGTTCTTC	CASSPPRLAGHNEQFF
.	TRBV30	TRBJ1-2	.	TGTGCCTGGAGTTATGGCCCGGGGGCACTGGGCTACACCTTC	CAWSYGPGALGYTF
.	TRBV27	TRBJ1-6	once	TGTGCCAGCAGCAGGGGCAATTCACCCCTCCACTTT	CASSRGNSPLHF
.	TRBV4-2	TRBJ1-5	.	TGTGCCAGCAGCCAAGTGGCAGGGGCTGGTTTATCCCAGCATTTT	CASSQVAGAGLSQHF
TRBD1	TRBV18	TRBJ2-3	once	TGTGCCAGCTCACCGGGACAGGGGCTCACAGATACGCAGTATTTT	CASSPGQGLTDTQYF
TRBD2	TRBV28	TRBJ2-5	.	TGTGCCAGCAGTTCCCTGACTAGCGGGGGGCGGGAGACCCAGTACTTC	CASSSLTSGGRETQYF
.	TRBV30	TRBJ2-7	.	TGTGCCTGGAGTGCAGACGGCACCTCTTCCTACGAGCAGTACTTC	CAWSADGTSSYEQYF
TRBD1	TRBV6-2/TRBV6-3	TRBJ1-5	.	TGTGCCAGCAGCGACCCCGGACAGGGGCTAAGCAATCAGCCCCAGCATTTT	CASSDPGQGLSNQPQHF
TRBD1	TRBV18	TRBJ2-2	.	TGTGCCAGCTTCGGACAGGGGGCCACCGGGGAGCTGTTTTTT	CASFGQGATGELFF
.	TRBV7-9	TRBJ1-5	.	TGTGCCAGCAGCGAAGAAATGGGCAATCAGCCCCAGCATTTT	CASSEEMGNQPQHF
.	TRBV7-9	TRBJ2-1	.	TGTGCCAGCAGCTTAGGCAGGTCAAACAATGAGCAGTTCTTC	CASSLGRSNNEQFF
TRBD2	TRBV5-4	TRBJ2-7	few	TGTGCCAGCAGCCTCGCGGGCGGGGGTTCCTACGAGCAGTACTTC	CASSLAGGGSYEQYF
.	TRBV25-1	TRBJ1-4	.	TGTGCCAGCAGTGCCCCGAGAGGGAAGGATGAAAAACTGTTTTTT	CASSAPRGKDEKLFF
TRBD2	TRBV6-2/TRBV6-3	TRBJ2-2	once	TGTGCCAGCAGCCGCGGCTCCGCGGGGGGAGACACCGGGGAGCTGTTTTTT	CASSRGSAGGDTGELFF
TRBD2	TRBV6-4	TRBJ2-3	.	TGTGCCAGCAGCACCGGGACTAGTGTTGCAGATACGCAGTATTTT	CASSTGTSVADTQYF
TRBD1	TRBV27	TRBJ1-2	.	TGTGCCAGCAGAAAACAGGGGACCTATGGCTACACCTTC	CASRKQGTYGYTF
TRBD1	TRBV4-1	TRBJ2-7	.	TGCGCCAGCAGCCAAGAGGTCAGGGGGAACGAGCAGTACTTC	CASSQEVRGNEQYF
TRBD1	TRBV3-1/TRBV3-2	TRBJ1-1	.	TGTGCCAGCAGCCAGGGACAGGGGCGCGGGAACACTGAAGCTTTCTTT	CASSQGQGRGNTEAFF
.	TRBV5-1	TRBJ2-7	.	TGCGCCAGCAGCCGTGAGAATACAGGGTTACTGATGGTCGAGCAGTACTTC	CASSRENTGLLMVEQYF
TRBD2	TRBV6-2/TRBV6-3	TRBJ2-7	.	TGTGCCAGCAGTTACGCTAGCGGGGGAGGCTCCTACGAGCAGTACTTC	CASSYASGGGSYEQYF
TRBD1	TRBV3-1/TRBV3-2	TRBJ2-1	.	TGTGCCAGCAGCCGATCCCTGACAGGGCCCAATGAGCAGTTCTTC	CASSRSLTGPNEQFF
TRBD1	TRBV7-8	TRBJ1-6	.	TGTGCCAGCAGCGTGGGACAGGGCTTCAATTCACCCCTCCACTTT	CASSVGQGFNSPLHF
.	TRBV9	TRBJ1-3	.	TGTGCCAGCAGCGTAGCGGCAGGAACGCCAGGAAACACCATATATTTT	CASSVAAGTPGNTIYF
.	TRBV11-1	TRBJ2-3	.	TGTGCCAGTTCGCCCCTTAGTAGCACAGATACGCAGTATTTT	CASSPLSSTDTQYF
TRBD1	TRBV6-5	TRBJ1-6	once	TGTGCCAGCTGGGACAGGGGTAATTCACCCCTCCACTTT	CASWDRGNSPLHF
.	TRBV7-2	TRBJ2-1	.	TGTGCCAGCAGCTTGGCACGGCATACTGAGCAGTTCTTC	CASSLARHTEQFF
.	TRBV30	TRBJ1-5	.	TGTGCCTTCAGGGGAACAAGGGACAATCAGCCCCAGCATTTT	CAFRGTRDNQPQHF
.	TRBV5-1	TRBJ2-1	.	TGCGCCAGCAGCCCTCCGAGACAGCCCAATGAGCAGTTCTTC	CASSPPRQPNEQFF
TRBD1	TRBV4-1	TRBJ1-2	.	TGCGCCAGCAGAGGATTCGGGACAGCCTATGGCTACACCTTC	CASRGFGTAYGYTF
.	TRBV9	TRBJ1-5	once	TGTGCCAGCAGCGTCGACTCCGGGACGCAGGGTGAGTCCCAGCATTTT	CASSVDSGTQGESQHF
.	TRBV29-1	TRBJ2-7	.	TGCAGCGTTGAAGAATCCGGCTACGAGCAGTACTTC	CSVEESGYEQYF